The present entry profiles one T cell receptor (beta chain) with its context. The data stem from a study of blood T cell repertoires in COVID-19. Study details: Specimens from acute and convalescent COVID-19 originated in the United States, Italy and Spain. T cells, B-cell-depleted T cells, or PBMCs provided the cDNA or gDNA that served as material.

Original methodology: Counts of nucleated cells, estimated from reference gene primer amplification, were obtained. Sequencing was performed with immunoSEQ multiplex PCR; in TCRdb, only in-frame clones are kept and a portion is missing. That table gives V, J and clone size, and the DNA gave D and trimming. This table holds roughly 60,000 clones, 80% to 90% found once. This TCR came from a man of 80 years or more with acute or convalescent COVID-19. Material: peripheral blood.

The CDR3: CASRGTGPTEAFF. In DNA form, the CDR3 reads TGTGCCAGCAGGGGGACAGGGCCCACTGAAGCTTTCTTT. The chain employs TRBV28 and TRBJ1-1, with 9 bases that match TRBD1. The CDR3 has 13 residues. Germline values: CDR1 MDHEN, CDR2 SYDVKM. V lost 6 bases and J lost 4; bases outside the gene matches: 3. Together with reference TRBV28 and TRBJ1-1, the CDR3 gives the full variable domain: DVKVTQSSRYLVKRTGEKVFLECVQDMDHENMFWYRQDPGLGLRLIYFSYDVKMKEKGDIPEGYSVSREKKERFSLILESASTNQTSMYLCASRGTGPTEAFFGQGTRLTVV.